The TCR beta chain under discussion was sequenced for a study of cytomegalovirus exposure and HLA in healthy donors. Study-wide findings and caveats: CMV serostatus was the only recorded immune exposure for donors. V- and J-gene trimming in TCR beta was tied to a missense DCLRE1C variant by an analysis performed later. When the data were analyzed later, several of the most significant clusters appeared to be linked to common viral pathogens. Presence/absence analyses took donor sequencing depth as roughly uniform.

Worth noting for this clone: What it recognizes is unknown.

It was with 60 Vbeta and 13 Jbeta primers that the PCR ran. Clones were read by immunoSEQ multiplex PCR, and TCRdb kept only the in-frame ones, dropping some. The sample yields about 220,000 clones, approximately 83% seen once. This CDR3 comprises 20 residues. Trimming removed 4 bases from V and 7 bases from J; junction bases left unmatched: 20. In germline, CDR1 is SGHNT, CDR2 YYREEE (reference sequence). This TCR came from a boy under 10 years old in good health and CMV-seronegative. The sequenced sample consisted of PBMCs. The chain has TRBV5-4 and TRBJ1-6, with TRBD1 matching 10 bases. The CDR3 loop is CASSTPTGGAPNIGNSPLHF. CDR3 DNA: TGTGCCAGCAGCACACCGACAGGGGGCGCCCCCAATATCGGGAATTCACCCCTCCACTTT.